This T cell receptor beta chain originates from a study of T cell repertoires in cytomegalovirus infection. Study-wide points: The ex vivo response was dominated by HLA-C-restricted CMV-specific TCR beta clonotypes. Based on cumulative public TCR beta family frequency, carriers of CMV plus the relevant HLA were identified.

V shed 5 bases, J shed 3 bases, and the junction held 12 bases outside the gene matches. The length of the CDR3 is 16 residues. Germline V gives CDR1 MDHEN, CDR2 SYDVKM. This clonotype was seen more than once but under ten times. Its target is unknown. From the reads, TCRdb called clonotypes with MiXCR, one entry per CDR3 protein. Seen here are some 700,000 distinct CDR3 sequences, 35% observed once, and the top ten hold roughly 2.9%. This TCR was recovered from a human donor in good health (CMV status not recorded). Some clones in this sample may be carry-over from other donors' samples. Sequences were obtained from PBMCs. This rearrangement joins TRBV28 to TRBJ2-7; TRBD2 aligns across 8 bases. The CDR3 region is CASSPLLNSGIYEQYF. In nucleotides, the CDR3 is TGTGCCAGCAGTCCCCTCCTCAATAGCGGGATCTACGAGCAGTACTTC.